The 27 T cell receptor beta chains given below trace back to one sample, sequenced in a study of siplizumab effects on memory and regulatory T cells. Here immunoSEQ multiplex PCR was the method, and the copy in TCRdb shows in-frame clones only, minus some. The sample holds approximately 97,000 clones, around 90% seen once. What was sequenced was CD4+ T cells sorted from blood. The receptors were sampled from a human donor in good health.

This clone was picked up one time. Here the CDR3 reads CASSETYLGKGSAEAFF. As DNA, the CDR3 is TGTGCCAGCAGCGAAACCTATTTGGGAAAAGGGTCGGCTGAAGCTTTCTTT. V is TRBV5-6 and J is TRBJ1-1; no clear D. V was pared by 4 bases and J by 6 bases, with 25 bases between. The CDR3 loop spans 17 amino acids. Germline values: CDR1 SGHDT, CDR2 YYEEEE.

V is TRBV7-6 and J is TRBJ1-1; D remains ambiguous. Between the trimmed V and J ends, which lost 0 bases and 1 base, there was a span of 3 bases. The CDR3 extends over 13 amino acids. Germline-derived CDR1 and CDR2 are SGHVS and FNYEAQ. CDR3 bases: TGTGCCAGCAGCTTAGCCAAGAACACTGAAGCTTTCTTT. Translated, it gives CASSLAKNTEAFF.

The sample holds one count of this clone. The CDR3 loop reads CASSLKGLTTTYNEQFF. Here the CDR3 DNA reads TGTGCCAGCAGCTTAAAGGGACTCACGACAACCTACAATGAGCAGTTCTTC. The chain joins TRBV11-2 to TRBJ2-1, with D tentatively TRBD2 (6 bases). This CDR3 contains 17 residues. The V gene's germline CDR1 is SGHAT and CDR2 FQNNGV. V was shortened by 2 bases and J by 2 bases, with 16 bases between the two germline ends.

A note on this clone: The identical CDR3 is also encoded by other nucleotide sequences in the sample. The V call is TRBV5-5, the J call TRBJ1-5; maybe TRBD1 (5 bases). V lost 3 bases to trimming and J lost 1 base, with 5 bases between them. Germline values: CDR1 SGHKS, CDR2 YYEKEE (reference sequence). The CDR3 totals 13 residues. The CDR3 region is CASSWDSNQPQHF. CDR3 in DNA: TGTGCCAGCAGCTGGGACAGCAATCAGCCCCAGCATTTT. Full variable domain (missing parts from reference TRBV5-5 and TRBJ1-5): DAGVTQSPTHLIKTRGQQVTLRCSPISGHKSVSWYQQVLGQGPQFIFQYYEKEERGRGNFPDRFSARQFPNYSSELNVNALLLGDSALYLCASSWDSNQPQHFGDGTRLSIL.

This chain connects TRBV5-6 to TRBJ2-6, with D unclear. Germline lookup yields CDR1 SGHDT and CDR2 YYEEEE. The CDR3 extends over 16 amino acids. With 0 bases removed from V and 0 bases from J, the gap between germline ends came to 7 bases. CDR3 nucleotide sequence: TGTGCCAGCAGCTTGGGGAATCCCTCTGGGGCCAACGTCCTGACTTTC. Translation: CASSLGNPSGANVLTF.

This chain links TRBV6-1 with TRBJ1-4; no firm D call. Trimming cost V 4 bases and J 8 bases, with 5 bases left between them. The CDR3 covers 11 residues. CDR1 is MNHNS, CDR2 SASEGT, per germline. The CDR3 sequence: CASSAFEKLFF. In nucleotides, the CDR3 is TGTGCCAGCAGTGCTTTCGAAAAACTGTTTTTT.

The chain joins TRBV7-9 to TRBJ1-5; no clear D gene. CDR1 SEHNR and CDR2 FQNEAQ come from the germline V gene (reference sequence). V was cut by 0 bases and J by 0 bases, with 15 bases left in between. The CDR3 is made up of 18 amino acids. The DNA of the CDR3 is TGTGCCAGCAGCTTAGCGTTGGGGATATTTGGTAGCAATCAGCCCCAGCATTTT. Encoded protein: CASSLALGIFGSNQPQHF.

The count of this clone is one. This sequence joins TRBV7-8 and TRBJ2-2, with D uncertain. CDR3 size: 15 residues. V lost 0 bases and J lost 5, with 10 bases in between. The germline CDR1 and CDR2 sequences are SGHVS and FQNEAQ. The CDR3 DNA reads TGTGCCAGCAGCTTAGCCCAGACTTGGACCGGGGAGCTGTTTTTT. Translated: CASSLAQTWTGELFF.

The V gene is TRBV9, the J gene TRBJ1-2; D gene uncertain. V shed 0 bases and J shed 0 bases, with 15 bases lying between them. From germline, CDR1 is SGDLS and CDR2 YYNGEE. The CDR3 is 17 residues long. For the CDR3, the DNA is TGTGCCAGCAGCGTAGATTCTCGGGCAACAGCTAACTATGGCTACACCTTC. It yields the protein CASSVDSRATANYGYTF. Full variable domain (rest looked up from reference TRBV9 and TRBJ1-2): DSGVTQTPKHLITATGQRVTLRCSPRSGDLSVYWYQQSLDQGLQFLIQYYNGEERAKGNILERFSAQQFPDLHSELNLSSLELGDSALYFCASSVDSRATANYGYTFGSGTRLTVV.

The CDR3: CASSTRGGRAETQYF. The CDR3 nucleotides read TGTGCCAGCAGCACGAGGGGCGGGAGGGCGGAGACCCAGTACTTC. V is TRBV7-2 and J is TRBJ2-5; the match to TRBD2 covers 9 bases. The V gene end was trimmed by 5 bases and the J gene end by 5 bases; junction bases not matched to a gene: 9. The CDR3 is 15 amino acids. Germline CDR1 SGHTA, CDR2 FQGNSA. The full variable domain, rest sourced from reference TRBV7-2 and TRBJ2-5, is GAGVSQSPSNKVTEKGKDVELRCDPISGHTALYWYRQSLGQGLEFLIYFQGNSAPDKSGLPSDRFSAERTGGSVSTLTIQRTQQEDSAVYLCASSTRGGRAETQYFGPGTRLLVL.

V and J are TRBV2 and TRBJ2-1, with D possibly being TRBD2 (5 bases). The V end was cut by 7 bases, the J end by 9 bases, with 13 bases between. CDR3 length: 12 amino acids. Germline values: CDR1 SNHLY, CDR2 FYNNEI. This chain's CDR3 is CASTALATEQFF. CDR3 coding DNA: TGTGCCAGCACAGCTCTAGCCACTGAGCAGTTCTTC.

The chain links TRBV6-6 to TRBJ2-7; D might be TRBD2 (6 bases). This CDR3 has 15 amino acids. Germline values: CDR1 MNHNY, CDR2 SVGAGI (reference sequence). Deletions cut 4 bases from V and 6 bases from J, with 19 bases between. The CDR3 nucleotides read TGTGCCAGCAGTTGGGGGTATGGGGGAGCGGGCGAGCAGTACTTC. This encodes CASSWGYGGAGEQYF.

The chain links TRBV28 to TRBJ2-3, with 10 bases that match TRBD2. The CDR3 has 13 residues. CDR1 and CDR2 (germline): MDHEN, SYDVKM. The V segment lost 6 bases and the J segment 6 bases; nucleotides outside the gene matches: 3. The CDR3 sequence is CASRLAGIDTQYF. As DNA, the CDR3 is TGTGCCAGCAGACTAGCGGGAATTGATACGCAGTATTTT.

DNA for the CDR3: TGCGCCAGCAGTCATCCAAAGGGGCCGGACGAGCAGTACTTC. Its translation: CASSHPKGPDEQYF. This chain links TRBV23-1 with TRBJ2-7; TRBD1 is a possible D gene (5 bases). TRBV23-1 is sorted into the ORF group, with uncertain function. This CDR3 region has 14 residues. The V end was cut by 3 bases, the J end by 5 bases, with 14 bases between.

The chain couples TRBV27 to TRBJ1-1; no clear D gene. This CDR3 region has 15 residues. Germline V CDR1 and CDR2: MNHEY, SMNVEV (reference sequence). V was clipped by 5 bases and J by 2 bases, with 15 bases between them. This chain's CDR3 is CASSPLGVANTEAFF. The CDR3 bases are TGTGCCAGCAGTCCCCTCGGGGTGGCCAACACTGAAGCTTTCTTT.

The V and J genes are TRBV4-2 and TRBJ1-6, with unresolved D. Germline CDR1 and CDR2: LGHNA and YNFKEQ. V lost 2 bases and J 12 bases, leaving 20 bases between the germline ends. CDR3 length: 16 amino acids. CDR3 sequence reads: CASSQRATAGWEPLHF. For the CDR3, the DNA is TGTGCCAGCAGCCAAAGAGCTACAGCCGGTTGGGAACCCCTCCACTTT.

The genes are TRBV5-1 and TRBJ1-5, with 8 nucleotides matching TRBD1. The J call may be mistaken, given a closer DNA end match to TRBJ2-3. The CDR3 has 19 amino acids. The germline CDR1 and CDR2 sequences are SGHRS and YFSETQ. Written as DNA, the CDR3 is TGCGCCAGCAGCTTGGGGCCAGGGGGCGATCAAGGGAGCAATCAGCCCCAGTATTTT. Its protein is CASSLGPGGDQGSNQPQYF.

This clone came up a few times. J is TRBJ1-3 and V is TRBV6-5, with D perhaps matching TRBD1 (5 bases). The CDR3 covers 15 residues. Germline CDR1 reads MNHEY; CDR2 reads SVGAGI. Trimming pared 0 bases from V and 1 base from J, leaving 7 bases between. CDR3 sequence reads: CASSYSTDSGNTIYF. The CDR3 DNA sequence: TGTGCCAGCAGTTACTCGACAGATTCTGGAAACACCATATATTTT.

This clone was counted between two and nine times. This chain joins TRBV19 and TRBJ1-2, with 9 positions matching TRBD1. Trimming cost V 2 bases and J 7 bases; bases outside gene matches: 5. Per germline, CDR1 LNHDA and CDR2 SQIVND (reference sequence). This CDR3 is built from 14 residues. Here the CDR3 reads CASSIMRGQGGYTF. The DNA of the CDR3 is TGTGCCAGTAGTATAATGAGGGGACAGGGTGGCTACACCTTC. Full variable domain (outside the CDR3, taken from reference TRBV19 and TRBJ1-2): DGGITQSPKYLFRKEGQNVTLSCEQNLNHDAMYWYRQDPGQGLRLIYYSQIVNDFQKGDIAEGYSVSREKKESFPLTVTSAQKNPTAFYLCASSIMRGQGGYTFGSGTRLTVV.

The rearrangement uses TRBV6-1 and TRBJ1-5; D is uncertain. V lost 4 bases and J lost 4, with 11 bases in between. The CDR3 has 14 amino acids. Germline CDR1 MNHNS, CDR2 SASEGT. This CDR3 reads CASSVEWSNQPQHF. The DNA for the CDR3 is TGTGCCAGCAGTGTGGAGTGGTCAAATCAGCCCCAGCATTTT.

V and J are TRBV7-9 and TRBJ2-3; 10 bases align to TRBD2. Germline V gives CDR1 SEHNR, CDR2 FQNEAQ (reference sequence). This CDR3 has 17 residues. Trimming at V came to 2 bases and at J to 2 bases, leaving 7 bases not matched to a gene. This chain's CDR3 is CASSLQGLAGVTDTQYF. Written as DNA, the CDR3 is TGTGCCAGCAGCTTACAGGGGCTAGCGGGAGTCACAGATACGCAGTATTTT.

The chain combines TRBV5-1 with TRBJ2-5, with 10 bases identical to TRBD2. Germline V gene sequence: CDR1 SGHRS, CDR2 YFSETQ. V gave up 5 bases and J gave up 5 bases; unmatched junction bases: 9. The CDR3 runs 15 residues. DNA for the CDR3: TGCGCCAGCAGTGGTATCAGCGGGAGGGAGGAGACCCAGTACTTC. This gives the protein CASSGISGREETQYF.

The chain is built from TRBV6-5 and TRBJ1-2; D may be TRBD1 (5 bases). CDR1 is MNHEY, CDR2 SVGAGI, per germline. The V gene lost 5 bases and the J gene lost 2 bases, with 12 bases spanning the gap. The CDR3 has 14 residues. CDR3 residues: CASSPLRGNYGYTF. In DNA form, the CDR3 reads TGTGCCAGCAGTCCACTTCGGGGCAACTATGGCTACACCTTC.

The chain employs TRBV30 and TRBJ1-2; D unresolved. Germline lookup yields CDR1 GTSNPN and CDR2 SVGIG (reference sequence). The CDR3 loop spans 13 amino acids. V was clipped by 3 bases and J by 4 bases, with 12 bases between them. In DNA, the CDR3 is TGTGCCTGGAGATTAGGGCACATCTATGGCTACACCTTC. Protein product: CAWRLGHIYGYTF.

The CDR3 protein is CASRLAGPLGYF. CDR3 coding DNA: TGTGCCAGCAGGCTAGCTGGACCGCTGGGGTACTTC. V gene TRBV2 combines with J gene TRBJ2-7; D is perhaps TRBD2 (5 bases). The germline V gene encodes CDR1 SNHLY and CDR2 FYNNEI. The ends were cut back, 6 bases at V and 12 bases at J, with 18 bases in the middle. The CDR3 sequence is 12 residues long.

CDR3 bases: TGTGCCAGCAGCTTAGGGGGAGGGTACAATGAGCAGTTCTTC. Translated, it gives CASSLGGGYNEQFF. J is TRBJ2-1 and V is TRBV7-2, with 7 bases lining up with TRBD2. The CDR3 has 14 residues. Germline V gene lookup returns CDR1 SGHTA and CDR2 FQGNSA. Losses at the gene ends were 1 base for V and 4 bases for J; bases not matched to a gene: 1.

The chain uses TRBV18 and TRBJ2-6; 14 nucleotides line up with TRBD2. V trimming: 5 bases; J trimming: 1 base; junction bases outside the gene matches: 10. This CDR3 contains 20 residues. Germline loops: CDR1 KGHSH, CDR2 LQKENI. For the CDR3, the DNA is TGTGCCAGCTCAGATCAAAGGGGACTAGCGGGAGTGTCTGGGGCCAACGTCCTGACTTTC. Translated: CASSDQRGLAGVSGANVLTF.